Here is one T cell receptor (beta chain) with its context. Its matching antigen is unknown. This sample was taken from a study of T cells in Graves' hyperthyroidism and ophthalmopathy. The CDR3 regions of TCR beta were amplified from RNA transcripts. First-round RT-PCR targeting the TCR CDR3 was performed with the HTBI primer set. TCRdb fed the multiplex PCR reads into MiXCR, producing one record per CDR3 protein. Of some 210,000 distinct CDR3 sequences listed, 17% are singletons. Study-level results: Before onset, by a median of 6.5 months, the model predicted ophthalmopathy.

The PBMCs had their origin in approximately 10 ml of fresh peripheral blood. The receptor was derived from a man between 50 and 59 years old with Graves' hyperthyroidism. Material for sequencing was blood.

This CDR3 reads CASSLSGELFF. The CDR3 DNA sequence: TGTGCCAGCAGCTTGTCCGGGGAGCTGTTTTTT. This chain uses TRBV7-8 with TRBJ2-2; no clear D gene. The CDR3 sequence is 11 residues long. Germline-derived CDR1 and CDR2 are SGHVS and FQNEAQ. Trimming cost V 3 bases and J 6 bases, with 2 bases left between them.